Each of the 17 T cell receptor beta chains below was sequenced from the same sample in a study of blood T cells in healthy people across ages. A sample-barcoded 5' primer and a J-beta primer mix were used in a second PCR of about 7 to 12 cycles. TCRdb ran MiXCR on the 5' RACE reads and lists one entry per CDR3 protein. The sample records about 800,000 distinct CDR3 sequences, roughly 64% being singletons. Specimen: blood. The receptors shown here come from a man aged 25-40 years in good health.

This chain connects TRBV4-2 to TRBJ2-7, with a possible D match to TRBD2 (6 bases). The CDR3 spans 15 residues. V dropped 0 bases and J dropped 2 bases, with 11 bases sitting between them. Germline V lookup: CDR1 LGHNA, CDR2 YNFKEQ. CDR3 bases: TGTGCCAGCAGCCAAGAGGCTAGCGACACCTACGAGCAGTACTTC. The encoded protein is CASSQEASDTYEQYF.

This sequence joins TRBV9 and TRBJ2-5; D is possibly TRBD1 (6 bases). Germline V gives CDR1 SGDLS, CDR2 YYNGEE. V was shortened by 7 bases and J by 1 base, with 14 bases between the two germline ends. This CDR3 has 14 residues. This chain's CDR3 is CASGTGRTQETQYF. In DNA form, the CDR3 reads TGTGCCAGCGGTACAGGGCGAACCCAAGAGACCCAGTACTTC.

V usage is TRBV20-1 and J usage is TRBJ1-5, with a tentative D call TRBD1 (5 bases). Per germline, CDR1 DFQATT and CDR2 SNEGSKA (reference sequence). This CDR3 has 12 amino acids. Here the CDR3 DNA reads TGCAAGACGGGGGTCTGTCTAAAGCCCCAGCATTTT. It specifies CKTGVCLKPQHF.

In this sample, this clonotype turned up a few times. J is TRBJ2-7 and V is TRBV7-2; D ambiguous. The CDR3 consists of 14 residues. The V end lost 4 bases, the J end lost 0 bases, and 10 bases lay between the germline ends. CDR1 SGHTA and CDR2 FQGNSA come from the germline V gene. Here the CDR3 reads CASSYQQSSYEQYF. The CDR3 nucleotides are TGTGCCAGCAGCTATCAACAGAGCTCCTACGAGCAGTACTTC.

This clonotype was recorded many times. The V call is TRBV28, the J call TRBJ2-5; D gene ambiguous. Germline V gives CDR1 MDHEN, CDR2 SYDVKM. Trimming took off 0 bases at V and 7 bases at J, with 3 bases between the two ends. CDR3 length equals 11 residues. CDR3 in DNA: TGTGCCAGCAGTTTATGGGGGACCCAGTACTTC. The encoded protein is CASSLWGTQYF. Looking up the rest from reference TRBV28 and TRBJ2-5 gives the full variable domain: DVKVTQSSRYLVKRTGEKVFLECVQDMDHENMFWYRQDPGLGLRLIYFSYDVKMKEKGDIPEGYSVSREKKERFSLILESASTNQTSMYLCASSLWGTQYFGPGTRLLVL.

This clonotype was counted only a few times. J is TRBJ2-1 and V is TRBV29-1; 9 bases map to TRBD2. CDR3 size: 16 residues. J gave up 5 bases and V 0 bases, and 8 bases lay outside the gene matches. Germline values: CDR1 SQVTM, CDR2 ANQGSEA. The CDR3 coding sequence is TGCAGCGTTGAAGATCCGGGGCGGGGGGGCCACAATGAGCAGTTCTTC. It codes for CSVEDPGRGGHNEQFF.

The chain couples TRBV9 to TRBJ2-5, with 10 bases lining up with TRBD2. This CDR3 has 13 residues. Germline CDR1 and CDR2: SGDLS and YYNGEE. Trimming at V came to 6 bases and at J to 5 bases, leaving 4 bases not matched to a gene. CDR3 loop: CASNRAGGETQYF. DNA of the CDR3: TGTGCCAGCAATCGAGCGGGAGGGGAGACCCAGTACTTC.

This clonotype has more than one count but fewer than ten. V and J are TRBV9 and TRBJ2-7, with D uncertain. Germline assignment: CDR1 SGDLS and CDR2 YYNGEE. The CDR3 sequence is 14 residues long. V shed 3 bases and J shed 5 bases, with 15 bases lying between them. The CDR3 spells CASSADRAAHEQYF. The CDR3 nucleotides read TGTGCCAGCAGCGCGGATCGGGCGGCACACGAGCAGTACTTC.

The V gene is TRBV5-1, the J gene TRBJ2-7, with 7 bases fitting TRBD1. The CDR3 is 14 amino acids. Germline lookup yields CDR1 SGHRS and CDR2 YFSETQ. V lost 3 bases and J lost 5; bases outside the gene matches: 8. The CDR3 DNA follows: TGCGCCAGCAGCTCGACAGGGTCTAGACACGAGCAGTACTTC. Translation gives CASSSTGSRHEQYF.

The chain carries TRBV25-1 and TRBJ1-2; D remains ambiguous. This CDR3 has 13 residues. Germline values: CDR1 MGHDK, CDR2 SYGVNS. The V gene lost 6 bases and the J gene lost 5 bases, with 13 bases spanning the gap. CDR3 sequence: CASRDTVEYGYTF. CDR3 bases: TGTGCCAGCAGAGACACAGTGGAATATGGCTACACCTTC.

The chain joins TRBV7-8 to TRBJ2-4; possibly TRBD2 for D (6 bases). The J call may be faulty, since TRBJ2-7 better matches the DNA end. This CDR3 comprises 15 residues. The germline gives CDR1 SGHVS, CDR2 FQNEAQ. DNA for the CDR3: TGTGCCAGCAGCTTAGCGCCGGGGGAAGCCTACGAGCAGTACTTC. It encodes CASSLAPGEAYEQYF.

A remark on this clonotype: This may come from a read error, since a much larger clone is one base off. V is TRBV7-2 and J is TRBJ2-7, with 11 bases identical to TRBD2. The CDR3 contains 14 residues. V lost 4 bases, J lost 4 bases, and 3 bases stayed unmatched. CDR1 and CDR2 from the germline V gene are SGHTA and FQGNSA. CDR3 region: CASSSASGRYEQYF. CDR3 DNA: TGTGCCAGCAGCTCAGCTAGCGGGAGGTACGAGCAGTACTTC.

This sequence joins TRBV7-3 and TRBJ2-2; TRBD2 matches 10 bases. The germline gives CDR1 SGHTA, CDR2 FQGTGA. With V trimmed by 5 bases and J by 1 base, 10 bases remained unmatched. The CDR3 runs to 18 residues. CDR3 amino acids: CASSPRRLAGENTGELFF. CDR3 DNA sequence: TGTGCCAGCAGCCCGCGCCGACTAGCGGGCGAGAACACCGGGGAGCTGTTTTTT. Using reference TRBV7-3 and TRBJ2-2 for the parts outside the CDR3, the full variable domain is GAGVSQTPSNKVTEKGKYVELRCDPISGHTALYWYRQSLGQGPEFLIYFQGTGAADDSGLPNDRFFAVRPEGSVSTLKIQRTERGDSAVYLCASSPRRLAGENTGELFFGEGSRLTVL.

The table lists this clonotype with a few counts. The chain has TRBV7-2 and TRBJ2-5; no definite D call. V lost 4 bases to trimming and J lost 2 bases, with 17 bases between them. Per germline, CDR1 SGHTA and CDR2 FQGNSA. The CDR3 runs to 16 residues. As DNA, the CDR3 is TGTGCCAGCAGCTCTCGATCTTTCGCAGTTCAAGAGACCCAGTACTTC. It is translated as CASSSRSFAVQETQYF.

The V call is TRBV5-6, the J call TRBJ2-4; D call uncertain. CDR3 length: 14 residues. Germline V gene sequence: CDR1 SGHDT, CDR2 YYEEEE. Trimming shortened V by 5 bases and J by 0 bases, and 9 bases separated the two germline ends. CDR3 amino acids: CASSSAIAKNIQYF. The CDR3 bases are TGTGCCAGCAGTTCCGCAATAGCCAAAAACATTCAGTACTTC.

Of note for this clonotype: The junction does not match germline at one end; this may be a read error. V is TRBV7-2 and J is TRBJ1-2, with 7 bases aligning to TRBD1. Germline-derived CDR1 and CDR2 are SGHTA and FQGNSA. This CDR3 spans 14 amino acids. In DNA form, the CDR3 reads TGTGCCAGCAGCTTAGCAGGGGGCCTCTATGGCCACACCTTC. It specifies CASSLAGGLYGHTF.

The chain recombines TRBV30 with TRBJ2-3; D gene unclear. Germline values: CDR1 GTSNPN, CDR2 SVGIG (reference sequence). V was shortened by 3 bases and J by 6 bases, with 10 bases between the two germline ends. This CDR3 comprises 12 residues. The DNA of the CDR3 is TGTGCCTGGAGCTTTGCAGGCGATACGCAGTATTTT. This gives the protein CAWSFAGDTQYF.